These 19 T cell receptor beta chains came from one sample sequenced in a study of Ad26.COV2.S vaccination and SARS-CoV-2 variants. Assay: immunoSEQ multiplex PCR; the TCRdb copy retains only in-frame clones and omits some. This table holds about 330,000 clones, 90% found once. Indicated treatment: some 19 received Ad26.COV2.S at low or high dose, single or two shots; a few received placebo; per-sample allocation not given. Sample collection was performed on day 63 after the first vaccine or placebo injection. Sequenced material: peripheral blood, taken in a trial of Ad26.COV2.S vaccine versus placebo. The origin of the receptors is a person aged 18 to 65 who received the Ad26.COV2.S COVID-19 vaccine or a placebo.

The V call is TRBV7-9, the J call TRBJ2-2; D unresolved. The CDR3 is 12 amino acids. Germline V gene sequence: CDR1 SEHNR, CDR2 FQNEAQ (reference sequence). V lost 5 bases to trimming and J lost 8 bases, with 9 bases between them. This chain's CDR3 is CASSRTAGELFF. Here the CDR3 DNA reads TGTGCCAGCAGCCGAACGGCGGGGGAGCTGTTTTTT.

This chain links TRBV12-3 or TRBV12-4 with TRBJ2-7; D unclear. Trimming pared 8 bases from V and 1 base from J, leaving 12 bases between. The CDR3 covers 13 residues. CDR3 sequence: CASRDGRSYEQYF. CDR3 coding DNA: TGTGCCAGCCGTGACGGACGATCCTACGAGCAGTACTTC.

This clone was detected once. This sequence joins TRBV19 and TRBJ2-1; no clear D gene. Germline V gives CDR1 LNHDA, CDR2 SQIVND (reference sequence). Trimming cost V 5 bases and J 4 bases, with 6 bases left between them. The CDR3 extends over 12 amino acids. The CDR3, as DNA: TGTGCCAGTAGTGAACCGTACAATGAGCAGTTCTTC. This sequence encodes CASSEPYNEQFF.

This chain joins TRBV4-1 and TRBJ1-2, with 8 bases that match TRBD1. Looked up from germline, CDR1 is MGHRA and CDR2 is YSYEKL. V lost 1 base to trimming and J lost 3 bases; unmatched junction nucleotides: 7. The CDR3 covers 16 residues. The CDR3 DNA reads TGCGCCAGCAGCCAAGGACCCGGACAGGGCCACTATGGCTACACCTTC. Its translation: CASSQGPGQGHYGYTF.

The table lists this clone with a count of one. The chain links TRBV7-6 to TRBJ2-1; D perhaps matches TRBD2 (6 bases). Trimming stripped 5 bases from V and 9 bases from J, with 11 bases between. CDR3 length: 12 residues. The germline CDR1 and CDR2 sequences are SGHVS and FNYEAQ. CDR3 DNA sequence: TGTGCCAGCAGCCCCGGGGGAGGTGAGCAGTTCTTC. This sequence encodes CASSPGGGEQFF.

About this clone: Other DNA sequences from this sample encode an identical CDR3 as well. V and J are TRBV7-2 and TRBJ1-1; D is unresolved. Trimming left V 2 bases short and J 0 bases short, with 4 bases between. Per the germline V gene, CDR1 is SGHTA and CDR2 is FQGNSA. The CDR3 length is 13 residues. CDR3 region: CASSLTVNTEAFF. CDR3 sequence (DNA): TGTGCCAGCAGCTTAACGGTGAACACTGAAGCTTTCTTT.

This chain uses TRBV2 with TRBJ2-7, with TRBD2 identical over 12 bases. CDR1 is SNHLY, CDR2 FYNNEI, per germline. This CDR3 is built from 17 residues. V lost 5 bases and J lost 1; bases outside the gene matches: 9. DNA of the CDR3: TGTGCCAGCAGTTCTACTAGCGGGGGGTTCTCGTCCTACGAGCAGTACTTC. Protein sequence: CASSSTSGGFSSYEQYF.

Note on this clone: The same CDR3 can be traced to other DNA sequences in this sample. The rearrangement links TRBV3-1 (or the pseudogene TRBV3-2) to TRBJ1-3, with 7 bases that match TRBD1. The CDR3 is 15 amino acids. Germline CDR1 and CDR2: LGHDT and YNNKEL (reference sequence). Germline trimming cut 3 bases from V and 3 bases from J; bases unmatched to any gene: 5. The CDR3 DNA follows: TGTGCCAGCAGCCAGGTGACAGGGCTTGGAAACACCATATATTTT. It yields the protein CASSQVTGLGNTIYF.

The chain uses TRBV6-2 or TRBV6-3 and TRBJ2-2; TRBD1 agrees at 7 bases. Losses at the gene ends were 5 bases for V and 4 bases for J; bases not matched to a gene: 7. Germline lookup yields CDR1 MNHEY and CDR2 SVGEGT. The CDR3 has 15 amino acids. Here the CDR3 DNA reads TGTGCCAGCAGTACCGGGACAGATACCACCGGGGAGCTGTTTTTT. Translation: CASSTGTDTTGELFF.

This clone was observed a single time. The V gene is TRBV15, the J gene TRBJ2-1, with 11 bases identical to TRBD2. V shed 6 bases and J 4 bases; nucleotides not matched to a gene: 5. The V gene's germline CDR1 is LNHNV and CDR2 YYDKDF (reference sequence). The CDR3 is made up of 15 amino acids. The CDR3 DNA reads TGTGCCACCAGTGAACTAGCGGGAGCATACAATGAGCAGTTCTTC. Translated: CATSELAGAYNEQFF.

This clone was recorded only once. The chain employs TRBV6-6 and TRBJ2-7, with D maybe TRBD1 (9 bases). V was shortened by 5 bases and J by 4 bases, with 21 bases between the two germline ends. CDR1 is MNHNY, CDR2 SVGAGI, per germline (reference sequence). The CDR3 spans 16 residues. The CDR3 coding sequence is TGTGCCAGCAGTCGACAGGGGGAAGCGGGGGTATACGAGCAGTACTTC. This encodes CASSRQGEAGVYEQYF.

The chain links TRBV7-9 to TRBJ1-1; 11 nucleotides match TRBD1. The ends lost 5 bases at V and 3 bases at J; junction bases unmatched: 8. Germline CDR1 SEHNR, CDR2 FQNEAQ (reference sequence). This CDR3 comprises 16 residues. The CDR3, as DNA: TGTGCCAGCAGCCGAGGACAGGGGGCCCGAGACACTGAAGCTTTCTTT. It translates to CASSRGQGARDTEAFF.

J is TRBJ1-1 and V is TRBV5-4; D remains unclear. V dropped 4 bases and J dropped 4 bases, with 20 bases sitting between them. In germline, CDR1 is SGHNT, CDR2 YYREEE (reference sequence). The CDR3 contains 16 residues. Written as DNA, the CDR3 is TGTGCCAGCAGCCCCCTTCAGGCAGGCGCTGGCACTGAAGCTTTCTTT. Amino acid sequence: CASSPLQAGAGTEAFF.

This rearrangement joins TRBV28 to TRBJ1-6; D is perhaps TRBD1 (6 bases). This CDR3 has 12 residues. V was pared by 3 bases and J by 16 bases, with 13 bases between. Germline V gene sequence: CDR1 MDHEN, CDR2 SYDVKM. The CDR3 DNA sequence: TGTGCCAGCAGTTTGGATGGGGGGCGTCTCCACTTT. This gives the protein CASSLDGGRLHF.

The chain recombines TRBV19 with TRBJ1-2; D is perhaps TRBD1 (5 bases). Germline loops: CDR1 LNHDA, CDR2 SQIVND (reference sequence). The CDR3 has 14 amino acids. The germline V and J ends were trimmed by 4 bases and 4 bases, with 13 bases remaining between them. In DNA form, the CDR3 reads TGTGCCAGTAGTAGCGGGTACAGGCCCTATGGCTACACCTTC. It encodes CASSSGYRPYGYTF.

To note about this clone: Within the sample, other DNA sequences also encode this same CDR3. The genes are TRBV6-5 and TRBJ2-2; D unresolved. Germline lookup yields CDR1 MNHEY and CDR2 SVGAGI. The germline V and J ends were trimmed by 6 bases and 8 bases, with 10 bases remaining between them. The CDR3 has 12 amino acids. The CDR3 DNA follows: TGTGCCAGCAGCCTTTCAAAAGGGGAGCTGTTTTTT. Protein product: CASSLSKGELFF.

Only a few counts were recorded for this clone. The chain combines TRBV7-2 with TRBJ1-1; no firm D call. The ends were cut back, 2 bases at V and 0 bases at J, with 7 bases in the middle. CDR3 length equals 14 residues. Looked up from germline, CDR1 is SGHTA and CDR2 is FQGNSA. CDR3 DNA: TGTGCCAGCAGCTTATTACGCTTGAACACTGAAGCTTTCTTT. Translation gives CASSLLRLNTEAFF.

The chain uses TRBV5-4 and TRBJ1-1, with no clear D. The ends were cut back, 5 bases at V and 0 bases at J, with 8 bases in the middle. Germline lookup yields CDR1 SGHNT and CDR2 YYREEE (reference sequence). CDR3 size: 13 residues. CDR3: CASSNKLNTEAFF. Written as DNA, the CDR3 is TGTGCCAGCAGTAATAAGTTGAACACTGAAGCTTTCTTT. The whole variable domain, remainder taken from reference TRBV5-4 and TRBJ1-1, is ETGVTQSPTHLIKTRGQQVTLRCSSQSGHNTVSWYQQALGQGPQFIFQYYREEENGRGNFPPRFSGLQFPNYSSELNVNALELDDSALYLCASSNKLNTEAFFGQGTRLTVV.

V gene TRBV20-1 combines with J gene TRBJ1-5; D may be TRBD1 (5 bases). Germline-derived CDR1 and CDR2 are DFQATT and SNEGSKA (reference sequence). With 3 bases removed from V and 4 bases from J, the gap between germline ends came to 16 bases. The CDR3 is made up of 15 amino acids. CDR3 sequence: CSASSRARSNQPQHF. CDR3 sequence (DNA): TGCAGTGCTAGTTCCAGGGCCCGTTCTAATCAGCCCCAGCATTTT.